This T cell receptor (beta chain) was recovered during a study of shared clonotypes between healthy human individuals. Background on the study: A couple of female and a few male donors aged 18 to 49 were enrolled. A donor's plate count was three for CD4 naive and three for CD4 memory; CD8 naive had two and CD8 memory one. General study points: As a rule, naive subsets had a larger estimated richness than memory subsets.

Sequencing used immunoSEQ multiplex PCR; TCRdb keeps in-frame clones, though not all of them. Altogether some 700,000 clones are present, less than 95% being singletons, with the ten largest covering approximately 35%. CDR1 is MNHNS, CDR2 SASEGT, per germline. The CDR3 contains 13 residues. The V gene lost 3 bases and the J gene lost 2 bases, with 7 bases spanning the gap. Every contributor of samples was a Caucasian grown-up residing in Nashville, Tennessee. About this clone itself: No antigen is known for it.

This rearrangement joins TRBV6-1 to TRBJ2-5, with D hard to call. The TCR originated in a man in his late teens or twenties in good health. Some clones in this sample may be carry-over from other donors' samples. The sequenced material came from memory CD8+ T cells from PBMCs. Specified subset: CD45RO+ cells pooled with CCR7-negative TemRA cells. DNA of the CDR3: TGTGCCAGCAGTGAGGTCCGACAAGAGACCCAGTACTTC. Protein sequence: CASSEVRQETQYF.